Given below is one T cell receptor beta chain in context. Each of the patients experienced relapse following autologous stem cell transplantation, and their brentuximab vedotin exposure differed. The study purified CD4+ T cells from thawed PBMCs using magnetic negative selection. The record originates from a study of PD-1 blockade in classical Hodgkin lymphoma. The J segment lost 5 bases and the V segment lost 8 bases, leaving 10 bases of the junction unmatched. The germline gives CDR1 GTSNPN, CDR2 SVGIG (reference sequence). The CDR3 is 14 residues long. Assay: immunoSEQ multiplex PCR; the TCRdb copy retains only in-frame clones and omits some. The sample has around 31,000 clones, 85% seen once.

This clonotype originated in a human donor with classical Hodgkin lymphoma. The chain uses TRBV30 and TRBJ2-3; 10 nucleotides line up with TRBD2. Sequencing was performed on CD4+ T cells from blood, taken at baseline. For the CDR3, the DNA is TGTGCCGGGCTCAAAGCGGGAGGGGGAGATACGCAGTATTTT. Translating it yields CAGLKAGGGDTQYF.